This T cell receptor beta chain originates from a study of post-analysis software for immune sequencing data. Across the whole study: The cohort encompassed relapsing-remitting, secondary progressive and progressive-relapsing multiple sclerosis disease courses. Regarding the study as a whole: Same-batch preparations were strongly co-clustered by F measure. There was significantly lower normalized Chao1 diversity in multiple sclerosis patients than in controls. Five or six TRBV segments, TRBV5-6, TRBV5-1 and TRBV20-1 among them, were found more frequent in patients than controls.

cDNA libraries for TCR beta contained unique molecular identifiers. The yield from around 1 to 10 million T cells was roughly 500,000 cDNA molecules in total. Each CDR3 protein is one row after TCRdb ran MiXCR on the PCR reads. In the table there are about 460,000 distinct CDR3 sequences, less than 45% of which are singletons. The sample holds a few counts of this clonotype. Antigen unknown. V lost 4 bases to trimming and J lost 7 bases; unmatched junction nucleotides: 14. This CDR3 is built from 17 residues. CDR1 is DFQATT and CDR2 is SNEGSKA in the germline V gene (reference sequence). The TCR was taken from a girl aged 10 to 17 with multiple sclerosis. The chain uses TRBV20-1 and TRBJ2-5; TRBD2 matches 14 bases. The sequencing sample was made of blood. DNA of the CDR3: TGCAGTGCTAAACGTCCCGGACTAGCGGGAGGATTGGGGACCCAGTACTTC. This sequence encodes CSAKRPGLAGGLGTQYF.